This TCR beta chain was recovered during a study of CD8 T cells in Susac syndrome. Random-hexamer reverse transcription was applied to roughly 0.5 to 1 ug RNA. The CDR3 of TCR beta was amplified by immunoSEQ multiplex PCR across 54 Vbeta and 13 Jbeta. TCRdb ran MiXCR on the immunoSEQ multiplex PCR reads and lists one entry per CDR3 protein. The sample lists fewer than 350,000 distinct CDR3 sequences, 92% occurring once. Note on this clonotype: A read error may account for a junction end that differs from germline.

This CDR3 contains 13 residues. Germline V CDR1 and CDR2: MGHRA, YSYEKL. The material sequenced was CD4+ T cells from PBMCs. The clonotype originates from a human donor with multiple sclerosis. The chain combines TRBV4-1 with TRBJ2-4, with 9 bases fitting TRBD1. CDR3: CASGQQGADIQYF. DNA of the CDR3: TGCGCCAGCGGCCAACAGGGGGCGGACATTCAGTACTTC.